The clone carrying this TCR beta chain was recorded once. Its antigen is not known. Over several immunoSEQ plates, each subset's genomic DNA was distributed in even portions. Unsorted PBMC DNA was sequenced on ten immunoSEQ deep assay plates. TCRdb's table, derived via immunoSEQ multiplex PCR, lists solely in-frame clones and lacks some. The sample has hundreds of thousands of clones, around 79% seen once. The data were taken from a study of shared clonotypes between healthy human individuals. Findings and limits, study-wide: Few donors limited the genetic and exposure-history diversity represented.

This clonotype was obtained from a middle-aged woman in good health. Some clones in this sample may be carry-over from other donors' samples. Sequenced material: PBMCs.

This CDR3 reads CASSRPGDGEQYF. The CDR3 region has the DNA TGTGCCAGCAGCCGCCCTGGGGATGGCGAGCAGTACTTC. The chain employs TRBV6-5 and TRBJ2-7; D is unclear. CDR1 and CDR2 from the germline V gene are MNHEY and SVGAGI. The ends were cut back, 6 bases at V and 6 bases at J, with 15 bases in the middle. The length of the CDR3 is 13 residues.